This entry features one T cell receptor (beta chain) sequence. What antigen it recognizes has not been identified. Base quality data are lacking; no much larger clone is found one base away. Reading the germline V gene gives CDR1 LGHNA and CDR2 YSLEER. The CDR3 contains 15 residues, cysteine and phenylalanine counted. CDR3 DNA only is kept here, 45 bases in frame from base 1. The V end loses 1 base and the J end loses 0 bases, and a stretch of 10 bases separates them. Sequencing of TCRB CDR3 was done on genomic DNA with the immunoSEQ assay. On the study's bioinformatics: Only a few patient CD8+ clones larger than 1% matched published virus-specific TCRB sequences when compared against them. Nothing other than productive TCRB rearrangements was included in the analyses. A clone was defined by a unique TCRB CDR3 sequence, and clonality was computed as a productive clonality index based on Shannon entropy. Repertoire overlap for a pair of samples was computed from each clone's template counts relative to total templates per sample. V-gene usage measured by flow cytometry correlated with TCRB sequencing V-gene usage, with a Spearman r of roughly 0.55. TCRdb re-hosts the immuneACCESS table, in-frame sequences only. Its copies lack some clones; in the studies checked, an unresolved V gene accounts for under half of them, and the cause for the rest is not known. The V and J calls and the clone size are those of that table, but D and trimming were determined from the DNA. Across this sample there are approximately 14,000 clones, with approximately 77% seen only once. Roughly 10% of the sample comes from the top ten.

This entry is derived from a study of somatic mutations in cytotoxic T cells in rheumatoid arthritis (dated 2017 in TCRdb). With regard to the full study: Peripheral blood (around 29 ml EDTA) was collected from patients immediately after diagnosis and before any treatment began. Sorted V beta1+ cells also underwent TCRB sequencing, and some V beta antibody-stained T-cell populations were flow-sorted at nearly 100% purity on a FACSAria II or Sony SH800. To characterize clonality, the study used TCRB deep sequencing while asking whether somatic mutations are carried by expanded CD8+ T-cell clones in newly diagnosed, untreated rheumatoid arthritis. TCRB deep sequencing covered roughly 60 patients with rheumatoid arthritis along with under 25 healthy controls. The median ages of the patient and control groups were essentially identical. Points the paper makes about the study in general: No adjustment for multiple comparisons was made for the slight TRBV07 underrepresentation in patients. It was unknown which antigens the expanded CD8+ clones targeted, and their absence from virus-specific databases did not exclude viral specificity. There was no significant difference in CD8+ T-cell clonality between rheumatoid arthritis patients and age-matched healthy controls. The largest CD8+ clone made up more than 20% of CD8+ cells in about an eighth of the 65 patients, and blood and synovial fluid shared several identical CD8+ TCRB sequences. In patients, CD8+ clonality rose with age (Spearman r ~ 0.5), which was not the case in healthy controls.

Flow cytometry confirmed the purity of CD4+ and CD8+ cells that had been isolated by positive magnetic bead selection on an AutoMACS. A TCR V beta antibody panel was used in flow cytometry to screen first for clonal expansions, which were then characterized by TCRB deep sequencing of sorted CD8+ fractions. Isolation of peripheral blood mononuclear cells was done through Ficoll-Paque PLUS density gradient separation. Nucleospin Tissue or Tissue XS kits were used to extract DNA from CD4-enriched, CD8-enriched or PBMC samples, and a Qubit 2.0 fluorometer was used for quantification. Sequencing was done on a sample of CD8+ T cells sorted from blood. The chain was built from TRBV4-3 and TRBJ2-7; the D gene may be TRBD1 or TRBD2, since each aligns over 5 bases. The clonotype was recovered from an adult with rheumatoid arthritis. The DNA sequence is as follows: TGCGCCAGCAGCCAAGGGGACCCGAGCTCCTACGAGCAGTACTTC. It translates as CASSQGDPSSYEQYF.